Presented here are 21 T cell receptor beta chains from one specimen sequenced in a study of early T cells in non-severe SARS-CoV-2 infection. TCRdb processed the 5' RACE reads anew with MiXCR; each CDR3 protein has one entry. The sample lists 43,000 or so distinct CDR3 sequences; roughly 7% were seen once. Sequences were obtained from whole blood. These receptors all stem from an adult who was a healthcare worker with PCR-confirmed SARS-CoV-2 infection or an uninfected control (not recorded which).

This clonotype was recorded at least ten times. The CDR3 sequence is CASSTGTGNLKNIQYF. The CDR3 DNA reads TGTGCCAGCAGCACCGGGACAGGGAATCTCAAAAACATTCAGTACTTC. V and J are TRBV5-5 and TRBJ2-4, with TRBD1 identical over 9 bases. CDR3 length equals 16 residues. V lost 4 bases to trimming and J lost 3 bases; unmatched junction nucleotides: 8. CDR1 SGHKS and CDR2 YYEKEE come from the germline V gene (reference sequence).

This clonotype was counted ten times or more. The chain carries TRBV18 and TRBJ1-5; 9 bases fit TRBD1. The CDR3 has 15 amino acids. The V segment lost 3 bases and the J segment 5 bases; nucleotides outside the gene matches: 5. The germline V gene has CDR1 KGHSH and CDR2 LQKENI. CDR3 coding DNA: TGTGCCAGCTCACCCAGGACAGGGGTGGATCAGCCCCAGCATTTT. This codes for CASSPRTGVDQPQHF.

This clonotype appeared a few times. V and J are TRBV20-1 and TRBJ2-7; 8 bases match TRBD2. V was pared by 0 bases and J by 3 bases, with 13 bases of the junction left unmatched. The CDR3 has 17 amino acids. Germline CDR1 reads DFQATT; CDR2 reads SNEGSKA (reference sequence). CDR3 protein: CSARDRRTSQENYEQYF. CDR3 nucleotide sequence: TGCAGTGCTAGAGATCGAAGGACTAGCCAAGAAAACTACGAGCAGTACTTC.

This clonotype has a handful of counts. CDR3: CASSPQGYFDPLHF. CDR3 sequence (DNA): TGTGCCAGCAGCCCACAGGGATATTTTGATCCACTCCACTTT. The rearrangement uses TRBV2 and TRBJ1-6, with D tentatively TRBD1 (6 bases). Germline values: CDR1 SNHLY, CDR2 FYNNEI. The CDR3 length is 14 residues. The V gene lost 6 bases and the J gene lost 16 bases, with 22 bases spanning the gap.

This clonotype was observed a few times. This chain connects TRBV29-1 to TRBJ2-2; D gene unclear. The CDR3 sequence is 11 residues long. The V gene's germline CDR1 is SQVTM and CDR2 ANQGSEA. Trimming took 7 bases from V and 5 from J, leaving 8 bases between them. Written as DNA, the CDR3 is TGCAGCGCCGTTAAGACCGGGGAGCTGTTTTTT. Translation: CSAVKTGELFF.

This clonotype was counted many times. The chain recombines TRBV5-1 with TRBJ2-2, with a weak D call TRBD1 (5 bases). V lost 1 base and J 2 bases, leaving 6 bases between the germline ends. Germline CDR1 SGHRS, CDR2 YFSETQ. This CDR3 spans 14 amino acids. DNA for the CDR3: TGCGCCAGCAGCTTGACAGGCAACACCGGGGAGCTGTTTTTT. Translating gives CASSLTGNTGELFF.

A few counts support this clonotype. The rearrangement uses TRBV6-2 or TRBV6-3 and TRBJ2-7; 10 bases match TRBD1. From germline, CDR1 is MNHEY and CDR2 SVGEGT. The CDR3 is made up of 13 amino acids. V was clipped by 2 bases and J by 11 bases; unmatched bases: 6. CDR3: CASSYGFGTGEYF. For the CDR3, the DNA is TGTGCCAGCAGTTACGGGTTCGGGACAGGGGAGTACTTC.

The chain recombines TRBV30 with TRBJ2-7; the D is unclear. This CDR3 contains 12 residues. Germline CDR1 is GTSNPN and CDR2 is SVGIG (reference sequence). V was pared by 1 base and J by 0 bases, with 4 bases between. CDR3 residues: CAWSDSSYEQYF. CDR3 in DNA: TGTGCCTGGAGTGACAGCTCCTACGAGCAGTACTTC.

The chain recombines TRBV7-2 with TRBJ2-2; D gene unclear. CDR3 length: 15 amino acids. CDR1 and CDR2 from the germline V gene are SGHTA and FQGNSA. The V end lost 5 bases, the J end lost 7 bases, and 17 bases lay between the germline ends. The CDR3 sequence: CASSLAANSHGELFF. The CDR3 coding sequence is TGTGCCAGCAGCCTTGCGGCCAACTCTCACGGGGAGCTGTTTTTT.

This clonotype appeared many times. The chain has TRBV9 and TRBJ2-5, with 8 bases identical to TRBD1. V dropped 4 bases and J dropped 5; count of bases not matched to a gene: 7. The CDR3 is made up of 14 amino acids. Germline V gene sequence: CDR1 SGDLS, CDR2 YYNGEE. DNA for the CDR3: TGTGCCAGCAGCCTCCGACAGGGGAGCGAGACCCAGTACTTC. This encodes CASSLRQGSETQYF.

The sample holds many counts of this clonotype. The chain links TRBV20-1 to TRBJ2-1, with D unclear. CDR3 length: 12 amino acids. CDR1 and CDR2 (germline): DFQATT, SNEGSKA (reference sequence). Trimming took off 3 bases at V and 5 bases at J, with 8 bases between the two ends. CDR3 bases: TGCAGTGCTAGCTCTGCCCACAATGAGCAGTTCTTC. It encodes CSASSAHNEQFF.

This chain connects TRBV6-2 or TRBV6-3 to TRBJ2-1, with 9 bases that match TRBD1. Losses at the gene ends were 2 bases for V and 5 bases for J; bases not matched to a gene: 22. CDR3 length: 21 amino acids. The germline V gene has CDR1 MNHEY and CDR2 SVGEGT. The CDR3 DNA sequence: TGTGCCAGCAGTTACATCGCATTCCGGGACAGGGATCCCTTTGGGCACAATGAGCAGTTCTTC. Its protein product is CASSYIAFRDRDPFGHNEQFF.

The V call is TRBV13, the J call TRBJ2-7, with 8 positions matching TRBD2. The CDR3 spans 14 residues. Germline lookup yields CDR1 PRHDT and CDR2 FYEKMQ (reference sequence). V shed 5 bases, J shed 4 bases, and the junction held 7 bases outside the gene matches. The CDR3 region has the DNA TGTGCCAGCAGCCGGGGACTAGTCTTGTACGAGCAGTACTTC. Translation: CASSRGLVLYEQYF.

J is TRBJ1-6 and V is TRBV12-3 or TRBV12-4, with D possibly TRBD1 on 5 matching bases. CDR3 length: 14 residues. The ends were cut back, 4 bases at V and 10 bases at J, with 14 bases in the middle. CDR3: CASSSSGVLSPLHF. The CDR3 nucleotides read TGTGCCAGCAGTTCATCGGGGGTTCTCTCACCCCTCCACTTT.

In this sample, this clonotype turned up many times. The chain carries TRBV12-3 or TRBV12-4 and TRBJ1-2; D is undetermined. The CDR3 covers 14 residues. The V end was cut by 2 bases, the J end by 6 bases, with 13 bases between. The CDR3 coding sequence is TGTGCCAGCAGTTTATGGGTGGGTGAAGATGGCTACACCTTC. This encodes CASSLWVGEDGYTF.

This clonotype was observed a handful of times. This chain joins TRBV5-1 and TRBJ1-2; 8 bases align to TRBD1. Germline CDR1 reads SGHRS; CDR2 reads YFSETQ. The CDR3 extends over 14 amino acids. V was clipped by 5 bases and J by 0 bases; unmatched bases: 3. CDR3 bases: TGCGCCAGCAGGGGGGACAGGACTAACTATGGCTACACCTTC. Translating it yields CASRGDRTNYGYTF.

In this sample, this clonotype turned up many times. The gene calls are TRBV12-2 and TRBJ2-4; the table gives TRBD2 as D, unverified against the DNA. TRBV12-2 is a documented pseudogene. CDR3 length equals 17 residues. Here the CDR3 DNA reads TGTGCAAGTCGCTTAGCGGAGGGAATACATTCCAAAAACATTCAGTACTTC. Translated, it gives CASRLAEGIHSKNIQYF.

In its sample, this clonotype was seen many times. CDR3 in DNA: TGTGCCACCAGTGATTGGGCAGGGGGCTTGGAGACCCAGTACTTC. This codes for CATSDWAGGLETQYF. This chain links TRBV24-1 with TRBJ2-5, with 8 bases matching TRBD1. V dropped 2 bases and J dropped 5; count of bases not matched to a gene: 6. In germline, CDR1 is KGHDR, CDR2 SFDVKD. The CDR3 extends over 15 amino acids.

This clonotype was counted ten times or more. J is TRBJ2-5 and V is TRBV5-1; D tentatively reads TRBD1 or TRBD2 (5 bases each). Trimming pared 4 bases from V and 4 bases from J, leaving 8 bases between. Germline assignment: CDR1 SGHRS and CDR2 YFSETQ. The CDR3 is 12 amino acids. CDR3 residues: CASSRDLETQYF. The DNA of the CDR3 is TGCGCCAGCAGCCGGGACCTAGAGACCCAGTACTTC.

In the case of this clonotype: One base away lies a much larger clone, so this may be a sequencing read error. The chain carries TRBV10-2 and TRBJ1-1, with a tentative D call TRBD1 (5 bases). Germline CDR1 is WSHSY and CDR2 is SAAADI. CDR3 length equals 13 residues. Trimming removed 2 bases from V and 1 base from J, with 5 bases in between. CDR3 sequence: CASSEGGNTEAFF. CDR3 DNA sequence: TGCGCCAGCAGTGAGGGGGGGAACACTGAAGCTTTCTTT.

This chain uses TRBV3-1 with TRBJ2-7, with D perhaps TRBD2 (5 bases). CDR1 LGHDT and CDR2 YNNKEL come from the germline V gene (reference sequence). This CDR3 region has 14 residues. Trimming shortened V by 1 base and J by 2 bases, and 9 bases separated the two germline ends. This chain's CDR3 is CASSQALGAYEQYF. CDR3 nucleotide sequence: TGTGCCAGCAGCCAAGCGCTGGGAGCCTACGAGCAGTACTTC.